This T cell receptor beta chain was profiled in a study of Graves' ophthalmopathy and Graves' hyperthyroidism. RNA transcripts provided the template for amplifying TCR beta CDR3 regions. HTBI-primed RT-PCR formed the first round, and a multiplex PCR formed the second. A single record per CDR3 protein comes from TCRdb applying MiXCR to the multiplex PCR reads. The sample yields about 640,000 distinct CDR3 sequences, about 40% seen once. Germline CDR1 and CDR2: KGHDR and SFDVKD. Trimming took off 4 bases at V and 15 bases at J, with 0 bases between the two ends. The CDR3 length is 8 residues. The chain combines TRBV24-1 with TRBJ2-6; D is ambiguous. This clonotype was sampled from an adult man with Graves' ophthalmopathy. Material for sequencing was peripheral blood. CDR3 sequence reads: CATSDLTF. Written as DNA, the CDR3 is TGTGCCACCAGTGACCTGACTTTC.